This note documents a single TCR beta chain sequence. The target antigen is unknown. The CDR3 is 12 amino acids. V shed 4 bases and J shed 5 bases, with 10 bases lying between them. Germline V CDR1 and CDR2: SQVTM, ANQGSEA. The data derive from a study of neurological immune-mediated disorders. Indicated time point: longitudinal time-point 3. TCRdb re-called the 5' RACE reads through MiXCR, storing one row per CDR3 protein. The sample consists of fewer than 55,000 distinct CDR3 sequences, 12% of them appearing once. Study results and limitations: The expanded clones of different subjects shared no CDR3 amino acid sequences (suggesting private repertoires in all groups).

The TCR originated in a male donor with HTLV-1-associated myelopathy (HAM/TSP). The sequenced material came from PBMCs. The chain links TRBV29-1 to TRBJ2-3; D gene unclear. The CDR3 loop reads CSVGIRIDTQYF. In DNA, the CDR3 is TGCAGCGTTGGAATCCGGATAGATACGCAGTATTTT.